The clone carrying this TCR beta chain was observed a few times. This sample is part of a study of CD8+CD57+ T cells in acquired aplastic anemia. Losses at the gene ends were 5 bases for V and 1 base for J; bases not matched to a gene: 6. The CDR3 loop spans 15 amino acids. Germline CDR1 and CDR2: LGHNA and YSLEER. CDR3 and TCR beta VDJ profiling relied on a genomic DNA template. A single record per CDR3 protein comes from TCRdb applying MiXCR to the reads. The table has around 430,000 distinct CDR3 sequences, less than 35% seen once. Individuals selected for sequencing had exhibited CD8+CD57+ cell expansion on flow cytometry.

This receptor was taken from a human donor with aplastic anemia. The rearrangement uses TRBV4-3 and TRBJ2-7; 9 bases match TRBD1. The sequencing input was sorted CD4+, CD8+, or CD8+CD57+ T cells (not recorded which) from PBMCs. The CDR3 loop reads CASSTNRGHSYEQYF. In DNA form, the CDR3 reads TGCGCCAGCAGCACGAACAGGGGGCATTCCTACGAGCAGTACTTC.